The 9 T cell receptor beta chains below all came from one sample that was sequenced in a study of technical replicates of blood from a handful of donors. Assay used: immunoSEQ multiplex PCR; TCRdb lists only in-frame clones, some missing. In the table there are some 77,000 clones, 85% to 95% of which are singletons. The sample consisted of T cells isolated from PBMCs. These receptors came from a human donor in good health.

This clone was seen a handful of times. The CDR3 region has the DNA TGTGCCAGCAGCCAAGACACAGTCTACACCGGGGAGCTGTTTTTT. It is translated as CASSQDTVYTGELFF. The V and J genes are TRBV14 and TRBJ2-2; no clear D. V was clipped by 0 bases and J by 3 bases, with 8 bases between them. Germline CDR1 is SGHDN and CDR2 is FVKESK. CDR3 length equals 15 residues.

This clone was counted once. The V gene is TRBV19, the J gene TRBJ2-3, with D perhaps matching TRBD1 (6 bases). Germline V gene sequence: CDR1 LNHDA, CDR2 SQIVND (reference sequence). The germline V and J ends were trimmed by 3 bases and 5 bases, with 12 bases remaining between them. The CDR3 covers 14 residues. CDR3 sequence reads: CASSIKRGIDTQYF. In DNA, the CDR3 is TGTGCCAGTAGTATCAAAAGGGGGATAGATACGCAGTATTTT.

The J gene is TRBJ1-5, the V gene TRBV28; D uncertain. The V and J ends lost 3 bases and 3 bases respectively, with 9 bases between them. The CDR3 runs to 14 residues. Germline V gene lookup returns CDR1 MDHEN and CDR2 SYDVKM. CDR3 residues: CASSLGGLNQPQHF. CDR3 nucleotide sequence: TGTGCCAGCAGTTTGGGAGGGCTCAATCAGCCCCAGCATTTT.

V is TRBV28 and J is TRBJ1-3; D is undetermined. Trimming took off 3 bases at V and 4 bases at J, with 10 bases between the two ends. Germline V CDR1 and CDR2: MDHEN, SYDVKM. The CDR3 has 14 amino acids. The DNA of the CDR3 is TGTGCCAGCAGTTTTAAGGGAGGAGGAAACACCATATATTTT. Protein product: CASSFKGGGNTIYF.

This chain links TRBV27 with TRBJ2-5; TRBD1 agrees at 8 bases. Germline CDR1 reads MNHEY; CDR2 reads SMNVEV (reference sequence). CDR3 size: 13 residues. Trimming at V came to 5 bases and at J to 3 bases, leaving 2 bases not matched to a gene. CDR3 nucleotide sequence: TGTGCCAGCAGTCTGGACAGGGAAGAGACCCAGTACTTC. Translation gives CASSLDREETQYF.

The gene calls are TRBV9 and TRBJ2-6; 7 bases agree with TRBD1. CDR3 length: 16 amino acids. Germline CDR1 is SGDLS and CDR2 is YYNGEE. V lost 3 bases to trimming and J lost 4 bases; unmatched junction nucleotides: 7. The CDR3 here is CASSATGTPGANVLTF. CDR3 nucleotides: TGTGCCAGCAGCGCGACAGGGACCCCCGGGGCCAACGTCCTGACTTTC.

The J gene is TRBJ1-1, the V gene TRBV30; D possibly corresponds to TRBD1 (6 bases). The CDR3 covers 21 residues. The V end was cut by 0 bases, the J end by 0 bases, with 29 bases between. The germline V gene has CDR1 GTSNPN and CDR2 SVGIG (reference sequence). CDR3 sequence: CAWSVPRGRAGVGVVNTEAFF. CDR3 nucleotide sequence: TGTGCCTGGAGTGTTCCCCGGGGCAGGGCAGGGGTGGGAGTGGTGAACACTGAAGCTTTCTTT.

The chain links TRBV11-3 to TRBJ2-7; 7 bases are shared with TRBD1. This CDR3 is built from 15 residues. Germline-derived CDR1 and CDR2 are SGHNT and YENEEA. The J segment lost 3 bases and the V segment lost 0 bases, leaving 5 bases of the junction unmatched. CDR3 in DNA: TGTGCCAGCAGCTTAGATTCGGCAGGGGGCTACGAGCAGTACTTC. Protein product: CASSLDSAGGYEQYF. The whole variable domain, filled in from reference TRBV11-3 and TRBJ2-7, reads EAGVVQSPRYKIIEKKQPVAFWCNPISGHNTLYWYLQNLGQGPELLIRYENEEAVDDSQLPKDRFSAERLKGVDSTLKIQPAELGDSAVYLCASSLDSAGGYEQYFGPGTRLTVT.

This rearrangement joins TRBV10-3 to TRBJ2-2, with 10 bases fitting TRBD2. The junction had 5 bases not matched to a gene; V was cut back by 2 bases and J by 5 bases. The germline V gene encodes CDR1 ENHRY and CDR2 SYGVKD. The CDR3 covers 16 residues. CDR3 nucleotide sequence: TGTGCCATCAGTGAGACTAGCGGGAAGTGGACCGGGGAGCTGTTTTTT. Its protein product is CAISETSGKWTGELFF.